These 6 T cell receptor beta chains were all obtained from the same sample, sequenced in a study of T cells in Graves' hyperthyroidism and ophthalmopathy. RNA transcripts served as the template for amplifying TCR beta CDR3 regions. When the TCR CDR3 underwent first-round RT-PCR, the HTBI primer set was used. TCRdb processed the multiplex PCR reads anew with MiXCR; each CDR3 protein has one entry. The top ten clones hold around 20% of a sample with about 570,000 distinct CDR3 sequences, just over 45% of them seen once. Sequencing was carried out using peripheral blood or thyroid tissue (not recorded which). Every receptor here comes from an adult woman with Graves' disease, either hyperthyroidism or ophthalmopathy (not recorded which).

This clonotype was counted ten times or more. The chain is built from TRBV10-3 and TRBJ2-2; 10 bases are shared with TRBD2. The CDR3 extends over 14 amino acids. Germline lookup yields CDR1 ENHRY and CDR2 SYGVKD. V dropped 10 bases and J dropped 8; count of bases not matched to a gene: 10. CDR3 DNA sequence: TGTGCCAGCGGCGCTAGCGGGAGTATAGGGGAGCTGTTTTTT. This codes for CASGASGSIGELFF.

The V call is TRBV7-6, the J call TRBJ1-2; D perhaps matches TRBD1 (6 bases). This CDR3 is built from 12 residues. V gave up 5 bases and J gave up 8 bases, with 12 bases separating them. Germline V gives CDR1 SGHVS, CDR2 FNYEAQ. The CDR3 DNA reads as TGTGCCAGCAGCCAAACCGGGACAGGCTACACCTTC. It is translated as CASSQTGTGYTF.

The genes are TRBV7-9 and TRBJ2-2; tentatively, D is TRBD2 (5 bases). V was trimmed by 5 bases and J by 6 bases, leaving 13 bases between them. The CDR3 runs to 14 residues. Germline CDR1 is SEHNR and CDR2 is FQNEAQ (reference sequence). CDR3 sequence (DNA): TGTGCCAGCAGCCTCCGGGAACCCGCCGGGGAGCTGTTTTTT. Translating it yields CASSLREPAGELFF.

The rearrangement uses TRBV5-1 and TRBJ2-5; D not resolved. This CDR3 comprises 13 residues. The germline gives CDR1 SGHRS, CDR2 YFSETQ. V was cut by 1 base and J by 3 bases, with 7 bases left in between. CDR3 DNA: TGCGCCAGCAGCTTGAGTCAAGAAGAGACCCAGTACTTC. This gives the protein CASSLSQEETQYF.

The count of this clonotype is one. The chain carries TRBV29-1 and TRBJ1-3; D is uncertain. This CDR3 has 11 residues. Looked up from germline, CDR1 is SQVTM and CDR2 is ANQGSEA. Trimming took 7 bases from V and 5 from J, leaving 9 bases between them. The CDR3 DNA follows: TGCAGCGGGGCTGAACGAAACACCATATATTTT. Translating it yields CSGAERNTIYF.

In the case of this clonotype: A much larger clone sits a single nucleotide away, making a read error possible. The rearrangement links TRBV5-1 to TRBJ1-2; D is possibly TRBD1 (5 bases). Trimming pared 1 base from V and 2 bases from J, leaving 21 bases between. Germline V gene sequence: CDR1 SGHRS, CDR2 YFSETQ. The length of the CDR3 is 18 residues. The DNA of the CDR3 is TGCGCCAGCAGCTTGCCAGGGATATCCAGGGATTTCAACTATGGCTACACCTTC. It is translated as CASSLPGISRDFNYGYTF.